This T cell receptor beta chain was sequenced for a study of blood T cells in healthy people across ages. Study-level results: Roughly linear age-related decline in beta diversity appeared, significant by age 40.

In germline, CDR1 is SGHRS, CDR2 YFSETQ. V shed 7 bases, J shed 2 bases, and the junction held 6 bases outside the gene matches. The CDR3 totals 14 residues. Together with a sample-barcoded 5' primer, a J-beta primer mix was included in a second PCR lasting about 6 to 11 cycles. TCRdb recomputed calls from the 5' RACE reads with MiXCR, one row per CDR3 protein. The data hold about 700,000 distinct CDR3 sequences, with about a third observed a single time. In its sample, this clonotype was seen many times. Its antigen is not identified. The sequencing sample was made of blood. The TCR sequence derives from a woman of 80 years or more in good health. This rearrangement joins TRBV5-1 to TRBJ2-5, with TRBD2 matching 9 bases. CDR3 bases: TGCGCCAGCCGTCAGGCGGGGGGGCAAGAGACCCAGTACTTC. Its translation is CASRQAGGQETQYF.